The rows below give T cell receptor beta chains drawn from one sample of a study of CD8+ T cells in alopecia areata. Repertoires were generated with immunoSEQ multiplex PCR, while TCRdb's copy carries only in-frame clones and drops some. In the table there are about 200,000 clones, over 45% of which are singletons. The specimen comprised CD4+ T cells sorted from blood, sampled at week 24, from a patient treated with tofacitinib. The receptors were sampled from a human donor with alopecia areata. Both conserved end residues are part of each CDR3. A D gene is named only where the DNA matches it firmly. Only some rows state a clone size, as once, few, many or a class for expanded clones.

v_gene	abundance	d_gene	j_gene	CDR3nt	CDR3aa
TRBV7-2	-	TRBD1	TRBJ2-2	TGTGCCAGCAGCTATGGACAGGGGGCTAACACCGGGGAGCTGTTTTTT	CASSYGQGANTGELFF
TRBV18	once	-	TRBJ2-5	TGTGCCAGCTCATCCCGGGTCGCTCAAGAGACCCAGTACTTC	CASSSRVAQETQYF
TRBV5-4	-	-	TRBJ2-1	TGTGCCAGCAGCTTCTGGAACAATGAGCAGTTCTTC	CASSFWNNEQFF
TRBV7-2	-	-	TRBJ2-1	TGTGCCAGCAGCTTGATCCATGAGCAGTTCTTC	CASSLIHEQFF
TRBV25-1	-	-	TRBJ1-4	TGTGCCAGCGCCCGGAGGGGAGAGGGGGAAAAACTGTTTTTT	CASARRGEGEKLFF
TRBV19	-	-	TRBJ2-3	TGTGCCAGTAGTCTCGGACAGCAAGCGGCAGATACGCAGTATTTT	CASSLGQQAADTQYF
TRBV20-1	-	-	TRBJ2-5	TGCAGTGCTAGAGTTCTAGAGACCCAGTACTTC	CSARVLETQYF
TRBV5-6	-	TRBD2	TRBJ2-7	TGTGCCAGCAGCTTGGTTACGGGGGGGCTGGACGAGCAGTACTTC	CASSLVTGGLDEQYF
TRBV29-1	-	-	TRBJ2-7	TGCAGCGTCTCAAACCCGGGAGCCGAGCAGTACTTC	CSVSNPGAEQYF
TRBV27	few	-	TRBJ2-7	TGTGCCAGCACCGTAGACTATACGTCCTACGAGCAGTACTTC	CASTVDYTSYEQYF
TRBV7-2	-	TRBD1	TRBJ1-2	TGTGCCAGCAGCTTAGTCCAGGGGGTCTATGGCTACACCTTC	CASSLVQGVYGYTF
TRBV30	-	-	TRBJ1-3	TGTGCCTGGAGTAGGGAGGCTGGAAACACCATATATTTT	CAWSREAGNTIYF
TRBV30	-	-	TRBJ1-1	TGTGCCTGGAGTACAGGGCGGAGGACTGAAGCTTTCTTT	CAWSTGRRTEAFF
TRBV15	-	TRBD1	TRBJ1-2	TGTGCCACCAGCAGAGATCAGGGGACAGGGTCTACCTATGGCTACACCTTC	CATSRDQGTGSTYGYTF
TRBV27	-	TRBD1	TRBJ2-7	TGTGCCAGCAGTTCCGGACAGGTTATCTCCTACGAGCAGTACTTC	CASSSGQVISYEQYF